This T cell receptor (beta chain) originates from a study of T cells in Graves' hyperthyroidism and ophthalmopathy. V was cut by 1 base and J by 6 bases, with 8 bases left in between. CDR1 MGHRA and CDR2 YSYEKL come from the germline V gene. The CDR3 consists of 13 residues. Amplified TCR beta CDR3 regions derived from RNA transcripts. In the first-round RT-PCR of the TCR CDR3, the HTBI primer set was used. TCRdb fed the multiplex PCR reads into MiXCR, producing one record per CDR3 protein. The table includes around 350,000 distinct CDR3 sequences, 15% to 19% detected once. This clonotype appeared many times.

The receptor was isolated from a woman aged 18-29 years with Graves' hyperthyroidism that later progressed to Graves' ophthalmopathy. The chain links TRBV4-1 to TRBJ2-3; the D is unclear. Material for sequencing was blood. The chain's CDR3 is CASSQVEMDTQYF. CDR3 DNA: TGCGCCAGCAGCCAAGTCGAGATGGATACGCAGTATTTT.